These 23 T cell receptor beta chains came from one sample sequenced in a study of blood T cell repertoires in COVID-19. Clones were read by immunoSEQ multiplex PCR, and TCRdb kept only the in-frame ones, dropping some. The sample contains 55,000 to 80,000 clones, around four fifths of which appear only once. The sequenced sample consisted of peripheral blood. These TCRs come from an elderly woman with active or convalescent COVID-19.

The chain joins TRBV3-1 (or the pseudogene TRBV3-2) to TRBJ2-3; TRBD1 matches 10 bases. V lost 3 bases, J lost 6 bases, and 6 bases stayed unmatched. Per germline, CDR1 LGHDT and CDR2 YNNKEL (reference sequence). The CDR3 covers 15 residues. DNA for the CDR3: TGTGCCAGCAGCCATTCCGGGACAGGGGCCGATACGCAGTATTTT. Translation gives CASSHSGTGADTQYF.

The rearrangement uses TRBV29-1 and TRBJ2-7; D uncertain. This CDR3 is 12 amino acids long. Per germline, CDR1 SQVTM and CDR2 ANQGSEA. V was clipped by 4 bases and J by 5 bases, with 12 bases between them. CDR3 residues: CSVVAVGDEQYF. The CDR3 region has the DNA TGCAGCGTTGTTGCAGTGGGCGACGAGCAGTACTTC.

This clone turned up a few times. The rearrangement uses TRBV9 and TRBJ1-1, with a weak D call TRBD1 (6 bases). The V gene's germline CDR1 is SGDLS and CDR2 YYNGEE. The CDR3 spans 14 residues. The V gene lost 2 bases and the J gene lost 0 bases, with 8 bases spanning the gap. The CDR3 DNA sequence: TGTGCCAGCAGCGTGCAGGGGATGAACACTGAAGCTTTCTTT. This gives the protein CASSVQGMNTEAFF.

The chain carries TRBV5-4 and TRBJ2-4; a weak D match, TRBD1 (6 bases). V was shortened by 2 bases and J by 3 bases, with 9 bases between the two germline ends. The germline CDR1 and CDR2 sequences are SGHNT and YYREEE (reference sequence). The CDR3 is 14 residues long. CDR3 coding DNA: TGTGCCAGCAGCTTCCAAGGGGGCAAAAACATTCAGTACTTC. As protein: CASSFQGGKNIQYF.

This chain connects TRBV3-1 (or the pseudogene TRBV3-2) to TRBJ1-2, with 8 bases lining up with TRBD1. V dropped 1 base and J dropped 2; count of bases not matched to a gene: 0. The germline V gene encodes CDR1 LGHDT and CDR2 YNNKEL (reference sequence). The CDR3 has 14 residues. CDR3: CASSQGTGNYGYTF. DNA for the CDR3: TGTGCCAGCAGCCAAGGGACAGGGAACTATGGCTACACCTTC.

This chain links TRBV4-1 with TRBJ1-1; a possible D gene is TRBD1 (6 bases). The length of the CDR3 is 16 residues. With 1 base removed from V and 1 base from J, the gap between germline ends came to 13 bases. Germline V gives CDR1 MGHRA, CDR2 YSYEKL. CDR3 region: CASSQGRRTANTEAFF. The CDR3 DNA reads TGCGCCAGCAGCCAAGGGAGGCGGACAGCGAACACTGAAGCTTTCTTT.

V gene TRBV3-1 (or the pseudogene TRBV3-2) combines with J gene TRBJ1-4; D is possibly TRBD1 (5 bases). The CDR3 is 15 residues long. Germline CDR1 LGHDT, CDR2 YNNKEL (reference sequence). The ends were cut back, 4 bases at V and 7 bases at J, with 16 bases in the middle. This CDR3 is CASSLWTSGAEKLFF. The CDR3 coding sequence is TGTGCCAGCAGCCTCTGGACGTCTGGGGCTGAAAAACTGTTTTTT.

The CDR3 nucleotides are TGTGCCAGCAGTGTTGGCCGTACCGGGGAGCTGTTTTTT. Residues: CASSVGRTGELFF. The chain uses TRBV2 and TRBJ2-2; no definite D call. V lost 4 bases, J lost 5 bases, and 8 bases lay in between. The CDR3 is made up of 13 amino acids. Germline V lookup: CDR1 SNHLY, CDR2 FYNNEI.

The CDR3 DNA reads TGTGCCAGCAGCTTAGTTTCGGGGCAGGGGAATAATTCACCCCTCCACTTT. Amino acid sequence: CASSLVSGQGNNSPLHF. This sequence joins TRBV11-2 and TRBJ1-6; possibly TRBD1 for D (6 bases). Germline V gene lookup returns CDR1 SGHAT and CDR2 FQNNGV. The V and J ends lost 1 base and 5 bases respectively, with 15 bases between them. The CDR3 consists of 17 residues. The complete variable domain, with remaining parts taken from reference TRBV11-2 and TRBJ1-6, reads EAGVAQSPRYKIIEKRQSVAFWCNPISGHATLYWYQQILGQGPKLLIQFQNNGVVDDSQLPKDRFSAERLKGVDSTLKIQPAKLEDSAVYLCASSLVSGQGNNSPLHFGNGTRLTVT.

A word on this clone: This sample includes further DNA sequences coding for the same CDR3. The V and J genes are TRBV10-1 and TRBJ2-7; a possible D gene is TRBD2 (5 bases). This CDR3 is built from 15 residues. Trimming pared 2 bases from V and 0 bases from J, leaving 11 bases between. Germline V gene lookup returns CDR1 WNHNN and CDR2 SYGVQD (reference sequence). The CDR3 here is CASSEGLGDSYEQYF. The CDR3 bases are TGCGCCAGCAGTGAGGGCCTCGGGGACTCCTACGAGCAGTACTTC.

This chain uses TRBV29-1 with TRBJ1-5; weak D call: TRBD1 (5 bases). Germline values: CDR1 SQVTM, CDR2 ANQGSEA. Trimming took off 6 bases at V and 3 bases at J, with 12 bases between the two ends. The CDR3 covers 13 residues. The chain's CDR3 is CSVQWGDNQPQHF. In nucleotides, the CDR3 is TGCAGCGTCCAGTGGGGGGACAATCAGCCCCAGCATTTT.

Relative to its sample, this clone is medium-sized. This chain uses TRBV19 with TRBJ1-6, with D possibly being TRBD1 (5 bases). V was clipped by 5 bases and J by 0 bases, with 14 bases between them. The CDR3 runs to 17 residues. The V gene's germline CDR1 is LNHDA and CDR2 SQIVND (reference sequence). In DNA form, the CDR3 reads TGTGCCAGTAGTCCTTCTGGGGGGTTCTCCTATAATTCACCCCTCCACTTT. Translated, it gives CASSPSGGFSYNSPLHF. Full variable domain (outside the CDR3, taken from reference TRBV19 and TRBJ1-6): DGGITQSPKYLFRKEGQNVTLSCEQNLNHDAMYWYRQDPGQGLRLIYYSQIVNDFQKGDIAEGYSVSREKKESFPLTVTSAQKNPTAFYLCASSPSGGFSYNSPLHFGNGTRLTVT.

This rearrangement joins TRBV20-1 to TRBJ1-1, with a tentative D call TRBD1 (5 bases). Between the trimmed V and J ends, which lost 3 bases and 5 bases, there was a span of 13 bases. Germline V gives CDR1 DFQATT, CDR2 SNEGSKA (reference sequence). This CDR3 spans 13 amino acids. The CDR3 nucleotides are TGCAGTGCTAGTGCAAGGGGAATAACTGAAGCTTTCTTT. It is translated as CSASARGITEAFF.

The CDR3 here is CASSLNPGLFPGANVLTF. The CDR3 DNA sequence: TGTGCCAGCAGTCTTAACCCGGGACTTTTCCCTGGGGCCAACGTCCTGACTTTC. The chain links TRBV3-1 (or the pseudogene TRBV3-2) to TRBJ2-6; a possible D gene is TRBD2 (6 bases). Trimming removed 6 bases at V and 2 bases at J, with 20 bases between. The length of the CDR3 is 18 residues. Germline-derived CDR1 and CDR2 are LGHDT and YNNKEL (reference sequence).

The chain couples TRBV7-8 to TRBJ1-2; D gene ambiguous. This CDR3 region has 16 residues. Germline CDR1 SGHVS, CDR2 FQNEAQ. Trimming left V 1 base short and J 1 base short, with 13 bases between. CDR3 residues: CASSLVGGLYNYGYTF. CDR3 sequence (DNA): TGTGCCAGCAGCTTAGTTGGCGGACTTTATAACTATGGCTACACCTTC.

This sequence joins TRBV7-3 and TRBJ2-1; a weak D match, TRBD2 (6 bases). The V end was cut by 5 bases, the J end by 8 bases, with 7 bases between. CDR3 length: 11 amino acids. Germline V gene data show CDR1 as SGHTA and CDR2 as FQGTGA. As DNA, the CDR3 is TGTGCCAGCAGCCGGGAGCATGAGCAGTTCTTC. Protein product: CASSREHEQFF.

V is TRBV6-2 or TRBV6-3 and J is TRBJ2-1, with 8 bases aligning to TRBD2. V gave up 2 bases and J gave up 8 bases; unmatched junction bases: 5. The germline V gene has CDR1 MNHEY and CDR2 SVGEGT. CDR3 size: 14 residues. The DNA for the CDR3 is TGTGCCAGCAGTTACCCCCACGGGAGGGATGAGCAGTTCTTC. Protein product: CASSYPHGRDEQFF.

The chain carries TRBV2 and TRBJ1-5; D might be TRBD1 (6 bases). The CDR3 has 15 amino acids. The V gene lost 4 bases and the J gene lost 0 bases, with 10 bases spanning the gap. The germline CDR1 and CDR2 sequences are SNHLY and FYNNEI. DNA for the CDR3: TGTGCCAGCAGTGTGGGACAAACTAGCAATCAGCCCCAGCATTTT. Translation: CASSVGQTSNQPQHF.

The V gene is TRBV29-1, the J gene TRBJ2-5; weak D call: TRBD2 (6 bases). V was cut by 6 bases and J by 1 base, with 9 bases left in between. This CDR3 spans 12 amino acids. CDR1 and CDR2 from the germline V gene are SQVTM and ANQGSEA. This chain's CDR3 is CSVGTPQETQYF. The CDR3 region has the DNA TGCAGCGTCGGGACTCCCCAAGAGACCCAGTACTTC.

The rearrangement uses TRBV5-1 and TRBJ2-5; 10 positions agree with TRBD1. There are 15 residues in the CDR3. V was pared by 0 bases and J by 1 base, with 0 bases of the junction left unmatched. Germline V gene sequence: CDR1 SGHRS, CDR2 YFSETQ. CDR3 bases: TGCGCCAGCAGCTTGGGGACAGGGGGCCAAGAGACCCAGTACTTC. Translation: CASSLGTGGQETQYF.

This clone was seen more than once but under ten times. The V gene is TRBV6-4, the J gene TRBJ2-3, with 9 nucleotides matching TRBD2. The CDR3 totals 15 residues. The V gene end was trimmed by 4 bases and the J gene end by 2 bases; junction bases not matched to a gene: 4. Per germline, CDR1 MRHNA and CDR2 SNTAGT. The CDR3 protein is CASSVAGELTDTQYF. For the CDR3, the DNA is TGTGCCAGCAGTGTAGCGGGGGAGCTCACAGATACGCAGTATTTT.

The gene calls are TRBV10-3 and TRBJ1-5; maybe TRBD1 (5 bases). The CDR3 sequence is 19 residues long. Trimming pared 1 base from V and 8 bases from J, leaving 27 bases between. Germline lookup yields CDR1 ENHRY and CDR2 SYGVKD. As DNA, the CDR3 is TGTGCCATCAGTGAGTTTTACCCCCCGAGTGCCGGACATACCGAGCCCCAGCATTTT. Amino acid sequence: CAISEFYPPSAGHTEPQHF.

The chain carries TRBV5-1 and TRBJ1-3; D remains ambiguous. CDR1 SGHRS and CDR2 YFSETQ come from the germline V gene. The CDR3 is made up of 14 amino acids. The V end was cut by 0 bases, the J end by 0 bases, with 4 bases between. In nucleotides, the CDR3 is TGCGCCAGCAGCTTGGACGGCTCTGGAAACACCATATATTTT. It is translated as CASSLDGSGNTIYF.